These 14 T cell receptor beta chains came from one sample sequenced in a study of shared clonotypes between healthy human individuals. Assay used: immunoSEQ multiplex PCR; TCRdb lists only in-frame clones, some missing. The profile shows hundreds of thousands of clones, over 65% of them singletons. Specimen: memory CD4+ T cells sorted from blood. Specified subset: CD45RA-negative fraction. These receptors originate from a woman between 25 and 40 years old in good health.

The chain employs TRBV4-1 and TRBJ2-7; D remains ambiguous. This CDR3 spans 17 amino acids. The germline CDR1 and CDR2 sequences are MGHRA and YSYEKL. V lost 4 bases to trimming and J lost 0 bases, with 19 bases between them. CDR3 protein: CASSPGPQYRTSYEQYF. The CDR3 bases are TGCGCCAGCAGCCCAGGCCCACAATACCGAACCTCCTACGAGCAGTACTTC.

The rearrangement uses TRBV6-5 and TRBJ2-7, with D possibly being TRBD1 or TRBD2 (6 bases each). The germline V gene encodes CDR1 MNHEY and CDR2 SVGAGI. Trimming cost V 2 bases and J 7 bases, with 12 bases left between them. This CDR3 region has 13 residues. The CDR3 is CASSYRGAREQYF. Written as DNA, the CDR3 is TGTGCCAGCAGTTACAGGGGGGCCCGGGAGCAGTACTTC.

This chain uses TRBV2 with TRBJ2-7; D uncertain. This CDR3 is 13 amino acids long. Germline lookup yields CDR1 SNHLY and CDR2 FYNNEI. The germline V and J ends were trimmed by 5 bases and 2 bases, with 10 bases remaining between them. In DNA, the CDR3 is TGTGCCAGCAGTATACAGCTCGCCTACGAGCAGTACTTC. It yields the protein CASSIQLAYEQYF.

V usage is TRBV28 and J usage is TRBJ2-1, with 8 bases fitting TRBD2. The CDR3 is made up of 12 amino acids. After removal of 3 bases from V and 9 bases from J, the junction contained 1 base not matched to a gene. The germline gives CDR1 MDHEN, CDR2 SYDVKM. The CDR3, as DNA: TGTGCCAGCAGTTTTAGCGGGATTGAGCAGTTCTTC. As protein: CASSFSGIEQFF.

V usage is TRBV30 and J usage is TRBJ1-3, with D perhaps matching TRBD1 (5 bases). The CDR3 spans 15 residues. V gave up 5 bases and J gave up 0 bases, with 14 bases separating them. Looked up from germline, CDR1 is GTSNPN and CDR2 is SVGIG (reference sequence). DNA of the CDR3: TGTGCCTGGCACTCCCCCGGGACCTCTGGAAACACCATATATTTT. Protein: CAWHSPGTSGNTIYF.

This sequence joins TRBV19 and TRBJ2-2, with 13 bases matching TRBD2. The CDR3 spans 17 residues. V lost 2 bases to trimming and J lost 6 bases; unmatched junction nucleotides: 6. The germline gives CDR1 LNHDA, CDR2 SQIVND (reference sequence). The CDR3 DNA reads as TGTGCCAGTAGTATACGGACTAGCGGGAGAGGGGCCGGGGAGCTGTTTTTT. It encodes CASSIRTSGRGAGELFF.

The J gene is TRBJ1-5, the V gene TRBV21-1; the table assigns TRBD1, which was not confirmed against the DNA. TRBV21-1 is a listed pseudogene. There are 17 residues in the CDR3. CDR3 region: CASSSGTDRRSNQPQHF. Here the CDR3 DNA reads TGTGCCAGCAGCAGCGGGACAGACCGGCGGAGCAATCAGCCCCAGCATTTT.

The rearrangement links TRBV18 to TRBJ2-3; D call uncertain. The CDR3 sequence is 13 residues long. V was clipped by 0 bases and J by 4 bases, with 5 bases between them. The germline gives CDR1 KGHSH, CDR2 LQKENI. The DNA of the CDR3 is TGTGCCAGCTCACCACCCTCTGCAGATACGCAGTATTTT. This codes for CASSPPSADTQYF.

The chain carries TRBV5-1 and TRBJ2-2; D remains unclear. With 4 bases removed from V and 0 bases from J, the gap between germline ends came to 4 bases. Germline V lookup: CDR1 SGHRS, CDR2 YFSETQ. This CDR3 is built from 13 residues. CDR3 residues: CASSPSNTGELFF. The CDR3 DNA reads as TGCGCCAGCAGCCCCTCGAACACCGGGGAGCTGTTTTTT.

J is TRBJ2-3 and V is TRBV27; the match to TRBD2 covers 11 bases. Losses at the gene ends were 6 bases for V and 7 bases for J; bases not matched to a gene: 12. The germline CDR1 and CDR2 sequences are MNHEY and SMNVEV (reference sequence). This CDR3 is built from 16 residues. CDR3 residues: CASSHTSGRTRNTQYF. In DNA form, the CDR3 reads TGTGCCAGCAGCCACACTAGCGGGAGAACGAGAAATACGCAGTATTTT.

V is TRBV9 and J is TRBJ2-7; the match to TRBD1 covers 7 bases. Germline V CDR1 and CDR2: SGDLS, YYNGEE. V lost 3 bases to trimming and J lost 2 bases; unmatched junction nucleotides: 5. This CDR3 comprises 14 residues. The CDR3 sequence: CASSATGVPYEQYF. The CDR3 coding sequence is TGTGCCAGCAGCGCAACAGGGGTCCCCTACGAGCAGTACTTC.

The CDR3 coding sequence is TGCGCCAGCAGCCCCGGGGACAGGGATGCGTCCGAGCAGTACTTC. Protein product: CASSPGDRDASEQYF. The V gene is TRBV5-1, the J gene TRBJ2-7; 9 nucleotides line up with TRBD1. J gave up 6 bases and V 4 bases, and 11 bases lay outside the gene matches. Germline loops: CDR1 SGHRS, CDR2 YFSETQ. The CDR3 is made up of 15 amino acids. The full variable domain, completed using reference TRBV5-1 and TRBJ2-7, is KAGVTQTPRYLIKTRGQQVTLSCSPISGHRSVSWYQQTPGQGLQFLFEYFSETQRNKGNFPGRFSGRQFSNSRSEMNVSTLELGDSALYLCASSPGDRDASEQYFGPGTRLTVT.

V and J are TRBV29-1 and TRBJ2-5; D unclear. The J call is uncertain, as TRBJ2-7 better fits the DNA end. Germline V gene lookup returns CDR1 SQVTM and CDR2 ANQGSEA. The CDR3 totals 12 residues. Here the CDR3 reads CSVAPDSYEQYF. In nucleotides, the CDR3 is TGCAGCGTTGCCCCGGATTCCTACGAGCAGTACTTC.

This clone was counted many times. This CDR3 reads CASILRDGLANTGELFF. The CDR3 nucleotides are TGTGCCAGCATCCTTAGGGACGGACTAGCGAACACCGGGGAGCTGTTTTTT. The V gene is TRBV11-2, the J gene TRBJ2-2; 7 bases agree with TRBD2. Germline assignment: CDR1 SGHAT and CDR2 FQNNGV. The CDR3 spans 17 residues. Unmatched junction bases numbered 11, after V lost 7 bases and J lost 0 bases.